This T cell receptor (beta chain) is drawn from a study of blood T cells in healthy people across ages. Through a sample-barcoded 5' primer and a J-beta primer mix, a second PCR was run for 7 to 11 cycles. Tagging of each cDNA molecule was performed by a template-switch adaptor with 12 random nucleotides. TCRdb used MiXCR to reprocess the 5' RACE reads, holding one entry per CDR3 protein. The sample lists approximately 680,000 distinct CDR3 sequences; about 30% were seen once. This clonotype appeared many times. The sample taken for sequencing was blood. This receptor was taken from a woman older than 75 in good health.

The CDR3 is CASTSAADTQYF. CDR3 DNA sequence: TGTGCCAGCACTTCGGCCGCAGATACGCAGTATTTT. The chain has TRBV7-2 and TRBJ2-3; no definite D call. V lost 7 bases to trimming and J lost 4 bases, with 9 bases between them. CDR1 and CDR2 from the germline V gene are SGHTA and FQGNSA. This CDR3 is 12 amino acids long.